The 11 T cell receptor beta chains below were found in one sample sequenced in a study of cytomegalovirus exposure and HLA in healthy donors. Libraries were prepared by immunoSEQ multiplex PCR; TCRdb keeps only in-frame clonotypes and omits some of them. This table has about 140,000 clones, approximately 87% appearing once. The sequencing input was PBMCs. The receptor source for this set is a man between 18 and 29 years old in good health and CMV-seronegative.

This clone is medium-sized. The rearrangement joins TRBV6-4 to TRBJ2-2; a possible D gene is TRBD1 (5 bases). V dropped 5 bases and J dropped 1 base, with 5 bases sitting between them. Germline V gives CDR1 MRHNA, CDR2 SNTAGT. This CDR3 comprises 13 residues. CDR3 sequence (DNA): TGTGCCAGCAGTCAGGGGAACACCGGGGAGCTGTTTTTT. Translating it yields CASSQGNTGELFF.

The genes are TRBV7-2 and TRBJ2-3; D not certain. The CDR3 consists of 14 residues. Per germline, CDR1 SGHTA and CDR2 FQGNSA. V was clipped by 1 base and J by 2 bases, with 7 bases between them. The CDR3 DNA follows: TGTGCCAGCAGCTTAGTCCGGTTCACAGATACGCAGTATTTT. It yields the protein CASSLVRFTDTQYF.

The rearrangement joins TRBV7-8 to TRBJ2-2; D may be TRBD2 (7 bases). Germline-derived CDR1 and CDR2 are SGHVS and FQNEAQ. The CDR3 sequence is 16 residues long. Trimming cost V 7 bases and J 5 bases, with 20 bases left between them. CDR3 protein: CASTPWAGAGTGELFF. The CDR3 DNA sequence: TGTGCCAGCACACCCTGGGCGGGGGCGGGAACCGGGGAGCTGTTTTTT.

The chain has TRBV7-9 and TRBJ2-5; 10 bases fit TRBD1. The germline V gene has CDR1 SEHNR and CDR2 FQNEAQ (reference sequence). The CDR3 covers 16 residues. Trimming took 8 bases from V and 3 from J; bases not matched to a gene: 12. The CDR3: CASSRGPGQGKETQYF. In DNA form, the CDR3 reads TGTGCCAGCTCTCGTGGCCCGGGACAGGGGAAAGAGACCCAGTACTTC.

This clone rates as medium-sized. The CDR3 nucleotides read TGTGCCAGCAGTGGTGAGGCGACGGGGGGCACAGATACGCAGTATTTT. Its protein product is CASSGEATGGTDTQYF. The rearrangement joins TRBV2 to TRBJ2-3, with D perhaps TRBD2 (6 bases). Germline V gives CDR1 SNHLY, CDR2 FYNNEI. V lost 4 bases, J lost 1 base, and 15 bases lay in between. This CDR3 contains 16 residues. The full variable domain, completed using reference TRBV2 and TRBJ2-3, is EPEVTQTPSHQVTQMGQEVILRCVPISNHLYFYWYRQILGQKVEFLVSFYNNEISEKSEIFDDQFSVERPDGSNFTLKIRSTKLEDSAMYFCASSGEATGGTDTQYFGPGTRLTVL.

V usage is TRBV27 and J usage is TRBJ2-7; D may be TRBD1 (6 bases). The length of the CDR3 is 12 residues. V was trimmed by 5 bases and J by 6 bases, leaving 11 bases between them. CDR1 MNHEY and CDR2 SMNVEV come from the germline V gene (reference sequence). CDR3 sequence (DNA): TGTGCCAGCAGTGTCACAGGGTTCGAGCAGTACTTC. It is translated as CASSVTGFEQYF.

J is TRBJ1-1 and V is TRBV28; D gene ambiguous. The V gene lost 3 bases and the J gene lost 0 bases, with 5 bases spanning the gap. CDR3 size: 13 residues. CDR1 is MDHEN, CDR2 SYDVKM, per germline. The CDR3 DNA reads TGTGCCAGCAGTTTCTCCGTGAACACTGAAGCTTTCTTT. Amino acid sequence: CASSFSVNTEAFF.

This sequence joins TRBV6-6 and TRBJ1-2; TRBD1 matches at 8 bases. V was pared by 6 bases and J by 10 bases, with 16 bases of the junction left unmatched. Germline loops: CDR1 MNHNY, CDR2 SVGAGI (reference sequence). This CDR3 contains 15 residues. The CDR3 DNA is TGTGCCAGCAGCCCCCCCCCGGACAGGGAGGACGTCTACACCTTC. Translating it yields CASSPPPDREDVYTF.

CDR3: CASSPSSAEQFF. CDR3 in DNA: TGTGCCAGCAGCCCCTCCAGCGCCGAGCAGTTCTTC. This chain uses TRBV5-6 with TRBJ2-1; unclear D gene. The V end lost 4 bases, the J end lost 10 bases, and 12 bases lay between the germline ends. The CDR3 extends over 12 amino acids. Germline lookup yields CDR1 SGHDT and CDR2 YYEEEE.

The V call is TRBV9, the J call TRBJ2-7; no clear D. Trimming removed 4 bases from V and 6 bases from J, with 14 bases in between. Germline CDR1 is SGDLS and CDR2 is YYNGEE. The CDR3 contains 13 residues. Here the CDR3 DNA reads TGTGCCAGCAGCATAAGAAGAGCATCCGAGCAGTACTTC. This codes for CASSIRRASEQYF.

V is TRBV13 and J is TRBJ2-1; weak D call: TRBD2 (5 bases). Trimming cost V 5 bases and J 8 bases, with 16 bases left between them. The CDR3 runs 14 residues. Germline CDR1 and CDR2: PRHDT and FYEKMQ (reference sequence). This CDR3 is CASSRRGSWDEQFF. In DNA form, the CDR3 reads TGTGCCAGCAGCCGGAGAGGGAGTTGGGATGAGCAGTTCTTC. Drawing the rest from reference TRBV13 and TRBJ2-1, the complete variable domain is AAGVIQSPRHLIKEKRETATLKCYPIPRHDTVYWYQQGPGQDPQFLISFYEKMQSDKGSIPDRFSAQQFSDYHSELNMSSLELGDSALYFCASSRRGSWDEQFFGPGTRLTVL.